These T cell receptor beta chains were read from a single sample in a study of OX40 agonist ivuxolimab in advanced cancers. Assay: immunoSEQ multiplex PCR; the TCRdb copy retains only in-frame clones and omits some. The table lists 30,000 to 40,000 clones, 70% to 85% of them singletons, with approximately 10% in the top ten. The input for sequencing was CD4+ or CD8+ T cells sorted from blood, taken in a trial of the OX40 agonist ivuxolimab. These TCRs come from an adult with an advanced solid tumor such as melanoma, head and neck, liver or kidney cancer. CDR3s include the opening cysteine and the closing phenylalanine or tryptophan. D genes are given only for firm matches. Clone size is not always given. Where it is, it says once, few, many or a class for expanded clones.

j_gene,abundance,d_gene,v_gene,CDR3aa,CDR3nt
TRBJ2-7,NA,NA,TRBV5-4,CASSARGGKLEQYF,TGTGCCAGCAGCGCCCGAGGGGGAAAACTCGAGCAGTACTTC
TRBJ2-1,once,NA,TRBV5-4,CASSLEGRATYNEQFF,TGTGCCAGCAGCTTGGAGGGGCGGGCTACCTACAATGAGCAGTTCTTC
TRBJ1-4,NA,NA,TRBV7-8,CATSPINLGEKLFF,TGTGCCACCTCACCGATTAACCTCGGGGAAAAACTGTTTTTT
TRBJ1-2,NA,NA,TRBV29-1,CSVENPGYYGYTF,TGCAGCGTTGAAAACCCAGGATACTATGGCTACACCTTC
TRBJ1-2,NA,NA,TRBV6-1,CASSDPHTNYGYTF,TGTGCCAGCAGTGATCCCCATACTAACTATGGCTACACCTTC
TRBJ2-7,once,TRBD1,TRBV6-1,CASSARTGMDEQYF,TGTGCCAGCAGTGCCCGGACAGGGATGGACGAGCAGTACTTC
TRBJ1-6,NA,TRBD1,TRBV13,CASSTTGQGPAYNSPLHF,TGTGCCAGCAGCACAACGGGACAGGGGCCGGCCTATAATTCACCCCTCCACTTT
TRBJ1-4,once,NA,TRBV9,CASSVAGRSEKLFF,TGTGCCAGCAGCGTAGCGGGGAGGAGTGAAAAACTGTTTTTT
TRBJ1-4,NA,NA,TRBV27,CASSYRTDRIKGEKLFF,TGTGCCAGCAGTTACCGGACGGACCGAATCAAAGGAGAAAAACTGTTTTTT
TRBJ1-1,NA,TRBD1,TRBV9,CASSPREGGALNTEAFF,TGTGCCAGCAGCCCCCGGGAAGGGGGCGCGTTGAACACTGAAGCTTTCTTT
TRBJ1-4,NA,TRBD1,TRBV5-1,CASSMGQINEKPFF,TGCGCCAGCAGCATGGGACAGATTAATGAAAAACCGTTTTTT
TRBJ2-1,NA,TRBD1,TRBV27,CASRGPLDRYYNEQFF,TGTGCCAGCAGGGGGCCTTTGGACAGGTACTACAATGAGCAGTTCTTC
TRBJ1-2,medium-sized,TRBD1,TRBV15,CATSRRQGAQGGYTF,TGTGCCACCAGCAGGCGACAGGGGGCGCAGGGTGGCTACACCTTC
TRBJ2-2,once,NA,TRBV7-3,CASSLTPTNTGELFF,TGTGCCAGCAGCCTCACCCCGACAAACACCGGGGAGCTGTTTTTT
TRBJ1-1,NA,NA,TRBV6-5,CASSPQGWNTEAFF,TGTGCCAGCAGCCCCCAGGGGTGGAACACTGAAGCTTTCTTT
TRBJ2-3,NA,TRBD2,TRBV7-6,CASSLAPGTSGGTDTQYF,TGTGCCAGCAGCTTAGCTCCCGGGACTAGCGGGGGCACAGATACGCAGTATTTT
TRBJ1-5,NA,NA,TRBV19,CASSIPTVSNQPQHF,TGTGCCAGTAGTATTCCCACAGTCAGCAATCAGCCCCAGCATTTT
TRBJ2-2,NA,NA,TRBV19,CASKLGGELFF,TGTGCCAGTAAATTGGGCGGGGAGCTGTTTTTT